This TCR beta chain derives from a study of OX40 agonist ivuxolimab in advanced cancers. As for the study in general: Dose-escalation patients had hepatocellular carcinoma, melanoma, renal cell or head and neck cancer. Three patients responded partially, comprising one with hepatocellular carcinoma and two with cutaneous melanoma.

Germline V gene lookup returns CDR1 MGHRA and CDR2 YSYEKL. This CDR3 contains 14 residues. V shed 0 bases and J shed 9 bases, with 12 bases lying between them. Sequenced by immunoSEQ multiplex PCR; TCRdb stores in-frame clones only, minus some. The sample includes 45,000 or so clones, more than 85% seen only once; the top ten take around 11%. This TCR was sampled from an adult with an advanced solid tumor such as melanoma, head and neck, liver or kidney cancer. V and J are TRBV4-1 and TRBJ1-5; D ambiguous. The specimen was CD4+ or CD8+ T cells sorted from blood, collected in a trial of the OX40 agonist ivuxolimab. The CDR3 region has the DNA TGCGCCAGCAGCCAAGATTCGGGGATCGGGCCCCAGCATTTT. This codes for CASSQDSGIGPQHF.